These 4 T cell receptor beta chains were all obtained from the same sample, sequenced in a study of cytomegalovirus exposure and HLA in healthy donors. Vbeta (60) and Jbeta (13) primers were used in the PCR. Assay: immunoSEQ multiplex PCR; the TCRdb copy retains only in-frame clones and omits some. The sample holds over 75,000 clones, around nine tenths seen once. What was sequenced was PBMCs. The receptors originated from a young man in good health and CMV-seropositive.

This sequence joins TRBV5-1 and TRBJ1-1, with 8 nucleotides matching TRBD1. The germline CDR1 and CDR2 sequences are SGHRS and YFSETQ. The length of the CDR3 is 15 residues. With V trimmed by 1 base and J by 5 bases, 7 bases remained unmatched. CDR3 in amino acids: CASSLRQGAPTEAFF. Here the CDR3 DNA reads TGCGCCAGCAGCTTGAGGCAGGGGGCGCCTACTGAAGCTTTCTTT.

The V call is TRBV28, the J call TRBJ2-7; TRBD1 agrees at 8 bases. The CDR3 consists of 13 residues. J gave up 8 bases and V 4 bases, and 7 bases lay outside the gene matches. The germline V gene encodes CDR1 MDHEN and CDR2 SYDVKM. The CDR3 DNA reads as TGTGCCAGCAGTTCACAGGACAGGGTCAAGCAGTACTTC. This encodes CASSSQDRVKQYF.

This chain links TRBV2 with TRBJ2-5; TRBD2 agrees at 12 bases. V lost 6 bases, J lost 4 bases, and 6 bases stayed unmatched. Germline assignment: CDR1 SNHLY and CDR2 FYNNEI. The CDR3 has 15 amino acids. This chain's CDR3 is CASSLGLAGLETQYF. The CDR3 region has the DNA TGTGCCAGCAGCCTCGGACTAGCGGGATTAGAGACCCAGTACTTC.

The genes are TRBV2 and TRBJ2-1, with TRBD2 as a possible D gene (6 bases). The germline V gene encodes CDR1 SNHLY and CDR2 FYNNEI. V was trimmed by 7 bases and J by 6 bases, leaving 16 bases between them. The CDR3 runs 14 residues. The CDR3 loop is CASNLYGTSNEQFF. As DNA, the CDR3 is TGTGCCAGCAATCTCTACGGGACTTCCAATGAGCAGTTCTTC.